The following is a T cell receptor (beta chain) sequence with its context. Its antigen is not known. The PCR used 60 Vbeta and 13 Jbeta primers. Clones were read by immunoSEQ multiplex PCR, and TCRdb kept only the in-frame ones, dropping some. This repertoire shows roughly 160,000 clones, 73% found once; its top ten account for 5% to 6.5%. These data originate in a study of cytomegalovirus exposure and HLA in healthy donors. Study conclusions and caveats: The study put 150 to 200 TCR beta chains on its list as cytomegalovirus-associated.

This CDR3 region has 16 residues. Trimming took 4 bases from V and 2 from J, leaving 17 bases between them. Per germline, CDR1 SGDLS and CDR2 YYNGEE. The sample comprised PBMCs. This TCR was sampled from a woman younger than 30 in good health and CMV-seropositive. The genes are TRBV9 and TRBJ2-3; tentative D call: TRBD2 (5 bases). Here the CDR3 DNA reads TGTGCCAGCAGCCCACCTTACGGGAAATTCACAGATACGCAGTATTTT. Translated: CASSPPYGKFTDTQYF.